What follows are 30 T cell receptor beta chains derived from one specimen sequenced in a study of shared clonotypes between healthy human individuals. Sequencing used immunoSEQ multiplex PCR; TCRdb keeps in-frame clones, though not all of them. The data hold 450,000 to 650,000 clones, with roughly 79% observed a single time. Sequencing was performed on PBMCs. These receptors all stem from a woman between 40 and 55 years old in good health. Some clones in this sample may be carry-over from other donors' samples.

The CDR3 is CASSLGVDPNYGYTF. CDR3 DNA sequence: TGTGCCAGCAGCTTAGGGGTGGACCCCAACTATGGCTACACCTTC. The J gene is TRBJ1-2, the V gene TRBV11-2; D remains unclear. The length of the CDR3 is 15 residues. CDR1 and CDR2 from the germline V gene are SGHAT and FQNNGV. Trimming removed 1 base from V and 2 bases from J, with 11 bases in between.

Points on this clone: A read error is likely here: a far larger clone is one base away. The J gene is TRBJ2-4, the V gene TRBV5-1; no reliable D call. Germline V gene lookup returns CDR1 SGHRS and CDR2 YFSETQ. Trimming left V 4 bases short and J 6 bases short, with 17 bases between. The CDR3 spans 15 residues. The chain's CDR3 is CASSLKGQPGNIQYF. The CDR3 region has the DNA TGCGCCAGCAGCCTAAAGGGCCAACCCGGAAACATTCAGTACTTC.

V is TRBV10-2 and J is TRBJ2-3; 14 positions agree with TRBD2. The ends lost 7 bases at V and 2 bases at J; junction bases unmatched: 8. The germline V gene has CDR1 WSHSY and CDR2 SAAADI. CDR3 length: 17 residues. The CDR3 protein is CASKDPGLAGDTDTQYF. The CDR3 nucleotides are TGCGCCAGCAAAGATCCGGGACTAGCGGGAGACACAGATACGCAGTATTTT.

CDR3 sequence reads: CASSADPLGEKLFF. CDR3 in DNA: TGTGCCAGTAGTGCCGACCCGTTGGGTGAAAAACTGTTTTTT. The J gene is TRBJ1-4, the V gene TRBV19; D uncertain. The CDR3 consists of 14 residues. Germline values: CDR1 LNHDA, CDR2 SQIVND (reference sequence). Trimming took off 5 bases at V and 7 bases at J, with 14 bases between the two ends.

The genes are TRBV2 and TRBJ1-2; no firm D call. Trimming took off 5 bases at V and 4 bases at J, with 14 bases between the two ends. Germline V gene data show CDR1 as SNHLY and CDR2 as FYNNEI. The CDR3 runs to 14 residues. CDR3: CASSSRTGLYGYTF. DNA for the CDR3: TGTGCCAGCAGTTCACGGACGGGTCTCTATGGCTACACCTTC.

The chain combines TRBV18 with TRBJ2-1; no clear D. This CDR3 contains 15 residues. V lost 2 bases and J lost 0, with 8 bases in between. The germline CDR1 and CDR2 sequences are KGHSH and LQKENI. CDR3 protein: CASSPSQSSYNEQFF. The DNA for the CDR3 is TGTGCCAGCTCACCATCCCAGAGCTCCTACAATGAGCAGTTCTTC.

The rearrangement links TRBV11-2 to TRBJ2-1; no reliable D call. The CDR3 extends over 12 amino acids. V lost 4 bases, J lost 9 bases, and 10 bases lay in between. CDR1 is SGHAT, CDR2 FQNNGV, per germline. In DNA form, the CDR3 reads TGTGCCAGCAGCTGGCTAGGTGGTGAGCAGTTCTTC. Its translation is CASSWLGGEQFF.

Many counts were recorded for this clone. Other nucleotide sequences in the sample specify the same CDR3. V is TRBV29-1 and J is TRBJ2-7, with TRBD2 identical over 7 bases. V shed 6 bases and J 0 bases; nucleotides not matched to a gene: 5. Germline V gene lookup returns CDR1 SQVTM and CDR2 ANQGSEA. CDR3 length equals 13 residues. CDR3 nucleotide sequence: TGCAGCGTACGACTAGCCCCCTCCTACGAGCAGTACTTC. This translates into CSVRLAPSYEQYF.

This clone occurred a few times. The rearrangement uses TRBV7-9 and TRBJ2-1; D is undetermined. The germline gives CDR1 SEHNR, CDR2 FQNEAQ (reference sequence). V gave up 1 base and J gave up 4 bases, with 8 bases separating them. CDR3 length: 14 residues. CDR3 protein: CASSLGLPYNEQFF. CDR3 coding DNA: TGTGCCAGCAGCTTAGGACTTCCATACAATGAGCAGTTCTTC.

This chain uses TRBV7-2 with TRBJ1-5, with 11 bases identical to TRBD1. The CDR3 runs 15 residues. Trimming at V came to 3 bases and at J to 4 bases, leaving 2 bases not matched to a gene. Germline V gene lookup returns CDR1 SGHTA and CDR2 FQGNSA. Here the CDR3 DNA reads TGTGCCAGCAGCTTGGACAGGGGGCTGAATCAGCCCCAGCATTTT. The encoded protein is CASSLDRGLNQPQHF.

There are a few counts of this clone. The chain joins TRBV14 to TRBJ1-1; D uncertain. CDR1 is SGHDN and CDR2 is FVKESK in the germline V gene. The CDR3 length is 11 residues. Trimming took 7 bases from V and 2 from J, leaving 5 bases between them. In DNA form, the CDR3 reads TGTGCCAGCATATACAACACTGAAGCTTTCTTT. It is translated as CASIYNTEAFF.

The J gene is TRBJ2-7, the V gene TRBV11-2; D gene unclear. V was trimmed by 5 bases and J by 0 bases, leaving 8 bases between them. The CDR3 totals 13 residues. Germline V gives CDR1 SGHAT, CDR2 FQNNGV. The CDR3 coding sequence is TGTGCCAGCAGCCAGAGTCACTCCTACGAGCAGTACTTC. Translating it yields CASSQSHSYEQYF. The whole variable domain, remainder taken from reference TRBV11-2 and TRBJ2-7, is EAGVAQSPRYKIIEKRQSVAFWCNPISGHATLYWYQQILGQGPKLLIQFQNNGVVDDSQLPKDRFSAERLKGVDSTLKIQPAKLEDSAVYLCASSQSHSYEQYFGPGTRLTVT.

The gene calls are TRBV11-2 and TRBJ2-1; 7 bases are a match to TRBD2. Germline V gives CDR1 SGHAT, CDR2 FQNNGV. Unmatched junction bases numbered 4, after V lost 5 bases and J lost 3 bases. The CDR3 is 14 residues long. The CDR3 sequence is CASSATSVYNEQFF. The CDR3 DNA reads as TGTGCCAGCAGCGCCACTAGCGTCTACAATGAGCAGTTCTTC.

The rearrangement uses TRBV27 and TRBJ2-1; tentatively, D is TRBD1 (6 bases). Germline V CDR1 and CDR2: MNHEY, SMNVEV (reference sequence). Deletions cut 5 bases from V and 4 bases from J, with 9 bases between. The CDR3 length is 13 residues. The CDR3 sequence: CASSATGYNEQFF. As DNA, the CDR3 is TGTGCCAGCAGTGCAACAGGGTACAATGAGCAGTTCTTC.

The chain recombines TRBV5-6 with TRBJ1-6; TRBD1 matches 11 bases. This CDR3 is built from 14 residues. Germline lookup yields CDR1 SGHDT and CDR2 YYEEEE. Trimming at V came to 3 bases and at J to 10 bases, leaving 3 bases not matched to a gene. CDR3 sequence: CASSSGTGGSPLHF. CDR3 sequence (DNA): TGTGCCAGCAGCTCCGGGACAGGGGGATCACCCCTCCACTTT. The whole variable domain, remainder taken from reference TRBV5-6 and TRBJ1-6, is DAGVTQSPTHLIKTRGQQVTLRCSPKSGHDTVSWYQQALGQGPQFIFQYYEEEERQRGNFPDRFSGHQFPNYSSELNVNALLLGDSALYLCASSSGTGGSPLHFGNGTRLTVT.

This sequence joins TRBV10-3 and TRBJ2-7; D unclear. The CDR3 extends over 12 amino acids. In germline, CDR1 is ENHRY, CDR2 SYGVKD. The ends were cut back, 8 bases at V and 4 bases at J, with 12 bases in the middle. The CDR3 region is CAIGERLYEQYF. The CDR3 DNA is TGTGCCATCGGGGAACGGCTTTACGAGCAGTACTTC.

V and J are TRBV28 and TRBJ1-5; tentatively, D is TRBD1 (6 bases). Germline values: CDR1 MDHEN, CDR2 SYDVKM. Between the trimmed V and J ends, which lost 1 base and 3 bases, there was a span of 16 bases. This CDR3 region has 17 residues. This CDR3 reads CASSLSHLGGPNQPQHF. In DNA form, the CDR3 reads TGTGCCAGCAGTTTATCCCACCTCGGGGGCCCCAATCAGCCCCAGCATTTT.

This sequence joins TRBV5-6 and TRBJ1-5, with D unresolved. Trimming took 1 base from V and 7 from J, leaving 6 bases between them. CDR1 and CDR2 (germline): SGHDT, YYEEEE. CDR3 length equals 12 residues. CDR3 in DNA: TGTGCCAGCAGCTTGTTGGAACAGCCCCAGCATTTT. This encodes CASSLLEQPQHF.

The V and J genes are TRBV6-1 and TRBJ2-6; 7 bases are a match to TRBD1. Germline CDR1 MNHNS, CDR2 SASEGT. The CDR3 length is 18 residues. V shed 3 bases and J 1 base; nucleotides not matched to a gene: 9. Here the CDR3 reads CASSDNRGLVSGANVLTF. The CDR3 DNA follows: TGTGCCAGCAGTGACAACAGGGGTCTGGTATCTGGGGCCAACGTCCTGACTTTC.

CDR3 protein: CATSLTGPGNTIYF. The CDR3 bases are TGTGCCACCAGCTTGACAGGCCCGGGAAACACCATATATTTT. The chain couples TRBV15 to TRBJ1-3; weak D call: TRBD1 (6 bases). Trimming left V 5 bases short and J 4 bases short, with 12 bases between. Germline values: CDR1 LNHNV, CDR2 YYDKDF (reference sequence). The CDR3 sequence is 14 residues long. The full variable domain, with the rest looked up from reference TRBV15 and TRBJ1-3, is DAMVIQNPRYQVTQFGKPVTLSCSQTLNHNVMYWYQQKSSQAPKLLFHYYDKDFNNEADTPDNFQSRRPNTSFCFLDIRSPGLGDTAMYLCATSLTGPGNTIYFGEGSWLTVV.

This chain uses TRBV30 with TRBJ2-7; 8 bases align to TRBD2. Germline trimming cut 0 bases from V and 2 bases from J; bases unmatched to any gene: 6. The CDR3 covers 15 residues. The germline V gene has CDR1 GTSNPN and CDR2 SVGIG (reference sequence). The CDR3 nucleotides read TGTGCCTGGAGTGTACGCGGGGGGAGCCCCTACGAGCAGTACTTC. It encodes CAWSVRGGSPYEQYF.

The V and J genes are TRBV6-4 and TRBJ2-3, with D possibly being TRBD1 (6 bases). V was cut by 2 bases and J by 2 bases, with 11 bases left in between. Germline V gives CDR1 MRHNA, CDR2 SNTAGT. There are 15 residues in the CDR3. CDR3 loop: CASSDGGSPTDTQYF. DNA of the CDR3: TGTGCCAGCAGTGACGGGGGCAGCCCCACAGATACGCAGTATTTT.

The genes are TRBV6-6 and TRBJ1-2, with D perhaps matching TRBD1 (5 bases). Germline loops: CDR1 MNHNY, CDR2 SVGAGI (reference sequence). The CDR3 loop spans 15 amino acids. Trimming stripped 4 bases from V and 2 bases from J, with 14 bases between. The CDR3 coding sequence is TGTGCCAGCAGTTCGCGAAGGACAATAAACTATGGCTACACCTTC. Amino acid sequence: CASSSRRTINYGYTF.

The chain links TRBV27 to TRBJ2-7, with D possibly TRBD2 on 7 matching bases. The V and J ends lost 2 bases and 3 bases respectively, with 20 bases between them. This CDR3 comprises 17 residues. Germline assignment: CDR1 MNHEY and CDR2 SMNVEV (reference sequence). The DNA of the CDR3 is TGTGCCAGCAGTTTAAAATTTGGGGGGGCCGACGTCTACGAGCAGTACTTC. Its translation: CASSLKFGGADVYEQYF.

This clone was recorded once. The J gene is TRBJ2-5, the V gene TRBV21-1; TRBD1 is the table's D call, not checked against the DNA. TRBV21-1 is termed a pseudogene. This CDR3 spans 14 amino acids. The CDR3 reads CASSKGGGRKTQYF. The CDR3 nucleotides read TGTGCCAGCAGCAAAGGAGGGGGCCGAAAGACCCAGTACTTC.

The V call is TRBV9, the J call TRBJ2-1; TRBD2 aligns across 9 bases. This CDR3 is built from 13 residues. The trim removed 2 bases at V and 7 bases at J, leaving 1 base unmatched. CDR1 SGDLS and CDR2 YYNGEE come from the germline V gene. CDR3 nucleotide sequence: TGTGCCAGCAGCGTTAGCGGGGGAAATGAGCAGTTCTTC. Translation: CASSVSGGNEQFF.

This sequence joins TRBV11-2 and TRBJ2-7; no clear D gene. CDR3 length: 15 amino acids. Germline V gene sequence: CDR1 SGHAT, CDR2 FQNNGV. The V gene lost 5 bases and the J gene lost 1 base, with 15 bases spanning the gap. CDR3 protein: CASSPPGWRSYEQYF. CDR3 sequence (DNA): TGTGCCAGCAGCCCTCCAGGATGGAGATCCTACGAGCAGTACTTC.

V gene TRBV7-8 combines with J gene TRBJ2-7; 9 bases align to TRBD2. Germline CDR1 is SGHVS and CDR2 is FQNEAQ. This CDR3 is 16 amino acids long. J gave up 3 bases and V 0 bases, and 6 bases lay outside the gene matches. CDR3 protein: CASSLAGVSGSYEQYF. CDR3 coding DNA: TGTGCCAGCAGCTTAGCGGGGGTTAGCGGGAGCTACGAGCAGTACTTC.

The gene calls are TRBV7-9 and TRBJ2-3; no clear D gene. Germline CDR1 reads SEHNR; CDR2 reads FQNEAQ (reference sequence). This CDR3 spans 13 amino acids. V lost 5 bases, J lost 3 bases, and 9 bases lay in between. CDR3 sequence (DNA): TGTGCCAGCAGCAACCGATCAACAGATACGCAGTATTTT. It codes for CASSNRSTDTQYF. The variable domain in full, with the rest retrieved from reference TRBV7-9 and TRBJ2-3, is DTGVSQNPRHKITKRGQNVTFRCDPISEHNRLYWYRQTLGQGPEFLTYFQNEAQLEKSRLLSDRFSAERPKGSFSTLEIQRTEQGDSAMYLCASSNRSTDTQYFGPGTRLTVL.

The chain joins TRBV9 to TRBJ1-2; 8 positions match TRBD1. CDR1 is SGDLS and CDR2 is YYNGEE in the germline V gene. The V segment lost 5 bases and the J segment 1 base; nucleotides outside the gene matches: 7. CDR3 size: 15 residues. DNA of the CDR3: TGTGCCAGCAGTCACGGACAGGGAGGTAACTATGGCTACACCTTC. Translated, it gives CASSHGQGGNYGYTF.